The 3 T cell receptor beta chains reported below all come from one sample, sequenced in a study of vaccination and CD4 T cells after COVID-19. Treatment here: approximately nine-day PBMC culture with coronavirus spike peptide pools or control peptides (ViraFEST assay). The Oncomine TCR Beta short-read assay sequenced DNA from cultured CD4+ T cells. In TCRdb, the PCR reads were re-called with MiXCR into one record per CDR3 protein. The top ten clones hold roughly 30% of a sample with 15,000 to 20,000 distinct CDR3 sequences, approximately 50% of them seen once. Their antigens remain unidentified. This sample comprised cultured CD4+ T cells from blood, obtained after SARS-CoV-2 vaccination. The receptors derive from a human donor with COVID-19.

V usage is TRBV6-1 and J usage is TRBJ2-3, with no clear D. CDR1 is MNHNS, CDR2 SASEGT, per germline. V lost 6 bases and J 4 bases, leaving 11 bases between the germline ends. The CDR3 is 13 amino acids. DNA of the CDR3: TGTGCCAGCAGCTCCCCCCCGGCAGATACGCAGTATTTT. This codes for CASSSPPADTQYF.

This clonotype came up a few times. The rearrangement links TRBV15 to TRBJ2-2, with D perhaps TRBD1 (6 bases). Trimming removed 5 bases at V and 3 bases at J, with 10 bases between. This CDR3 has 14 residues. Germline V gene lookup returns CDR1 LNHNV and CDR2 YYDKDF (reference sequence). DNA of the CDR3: TGTGCCACCAGCGGCACAGGGTACACCGGGGAGCTGTTTTTT. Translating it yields CATSGTGYTGELFF. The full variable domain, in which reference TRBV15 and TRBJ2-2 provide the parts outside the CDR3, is DAMVIQNPRYQVTQFGKPVTLSCSQTLNHNVMYWYQQKSSQAPKLLFHYYDKDFNNEADTPDNFQSRRPNTSFCFLDIRSPGLGDTAMYLCATSGTGYTGELFFGEGSRLTVL.

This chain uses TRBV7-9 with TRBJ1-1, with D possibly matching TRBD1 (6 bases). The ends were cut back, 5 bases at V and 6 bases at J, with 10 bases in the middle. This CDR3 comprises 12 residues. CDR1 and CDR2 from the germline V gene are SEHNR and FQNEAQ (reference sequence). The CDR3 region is CASSQGGAEAFF. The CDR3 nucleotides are TGTGCCAGCAGCCAAGGGGGAGCTGAAGCTTTCTTT. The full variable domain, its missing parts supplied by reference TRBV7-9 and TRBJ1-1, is DTGVSQNPRHKITKRGQNVTFRCDPISEHNRLYWYRQTLGQGPEFLTYFQNEAQLEKSRLLSDRFSAERPKGSFSTLEIQRTEQGDSAMYLCASSQGGAEAFFGQGTRLTVV.